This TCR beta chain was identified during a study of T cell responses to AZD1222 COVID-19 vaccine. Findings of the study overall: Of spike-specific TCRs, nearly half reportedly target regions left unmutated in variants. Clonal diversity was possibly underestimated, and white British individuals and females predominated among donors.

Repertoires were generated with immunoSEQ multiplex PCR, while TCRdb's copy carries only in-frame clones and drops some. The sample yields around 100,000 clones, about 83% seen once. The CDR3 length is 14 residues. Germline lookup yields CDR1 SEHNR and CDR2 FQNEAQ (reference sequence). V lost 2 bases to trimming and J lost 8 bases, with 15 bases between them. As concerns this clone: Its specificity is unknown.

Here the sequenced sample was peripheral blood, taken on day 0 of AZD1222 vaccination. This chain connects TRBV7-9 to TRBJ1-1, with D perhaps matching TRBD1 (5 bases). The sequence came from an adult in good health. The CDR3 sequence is CASSLLGPPREAFF. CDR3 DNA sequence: TGTGCCAGCAGCTTATTGGGACCCCCTAGGGAAGCTTTCTTT. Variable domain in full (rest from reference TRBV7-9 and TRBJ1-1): DTGVSQNPRHKITKRGQNVTFRCDPISEHNRLYWYRQTLGQGPEFLTYFQNEAQLEKSRLLSDRFSAERPKGSFSTLEIQRTEQGDSAMYLCASSLLGPPREAFFGQGTRLTVV.